This T cell receptor beta chain comes out of a study of T cells after yellow fever vaccination. By 5'RACE template switching, TCR cDNA was produced, with a universal primer site and UMIs added in the process. Via MiXCR, TCRdb re-called the 5' RACE reads, giving one row per CDR3 protein. The sample yields roughly 120,000 distinct CDR3 sequences, 5.5% to 8% seen once. This clonotype was observed at least ten times. The receptor was derived from a man between 18 and 35 years old who received the YFV17D yellow fever vaccine. The sequenced sample was CD4+ T cells sorted from PBMCs, obtained roughly 46 days after the first yellow fever vaccination.

CDR3 sequence (DNA): TGTGCCAGCAGTTTGAGAGGGATCGGGGAGCTGTTTTTT. This sequence encodes CASSLRGIGELFF. The chain links TRBV27 to TRBJ2-2, with a tentative D call TRBD2 (5 bases). V lost 3 bases to trimming and J lost 7 bases, with 9 bases between them. The CDR3 totals 13 residues. CDR1 is MNHEY, CDR2 SMNVEV, per germline (reference sequence).